The clone carrying this T cell receptor (beta chain) was counted a few times. Its antigen is unknown. The sample is drawn from a study of PD-1 blockade in classical Hodgkin lymphoma. Trimming at V came to 3 bases and at J to 4 bases, leaving 7 bases not matched to a gene. The CDR3 is 16 amino acids. CDR1 ENHRY and CDR2 SYGVKD come from the germline V gene. Using immunoSEQ multiplex PCR, the repertoire was profiled, and TCRdb retains in-frame clones only, with some absent. The sample comprises approximately 51,000 clones, approximately 70% of which are singletons, and about 15% rests with the top ten. Autologous stem cell transplantation was followed by relapse in every patient, and brentuximab vedotin exposure varied. Study results and limitations: At C4D1, TCR diversity had climbed significantly for CD4+ cells, though not for CD8+ cells.

The receptor's source is a human donor with classical Hodgkin lymphoma. Specimen: peripheral blood mononuclear cells (PBMCs), collected before the second cycle of nivolumab. This chain links TRBV10-3 with TRBJ2-1, with 9 bases matching TRBD2. In DNA form, the CDR3 reads TGTGCCATCAGTGATCCGACTAGCGGAGCTTACAATGAGCAGTTCTTC. Translating gives CAISDPTSGAYNEQFF.